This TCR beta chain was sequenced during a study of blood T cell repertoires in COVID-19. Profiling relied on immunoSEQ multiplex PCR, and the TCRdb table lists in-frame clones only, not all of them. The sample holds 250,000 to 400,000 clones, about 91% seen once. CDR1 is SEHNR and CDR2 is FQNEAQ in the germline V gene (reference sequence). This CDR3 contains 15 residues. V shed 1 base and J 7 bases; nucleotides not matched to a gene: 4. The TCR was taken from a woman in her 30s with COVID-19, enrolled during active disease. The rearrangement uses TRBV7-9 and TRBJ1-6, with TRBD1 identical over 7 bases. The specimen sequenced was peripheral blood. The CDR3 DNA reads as TGTGCCAGCAGCTTAGTAGGGACAGAGAATTCACCCCTCCACTTT. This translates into CASSLVGTENSPLHF.